These 19 T cell receptor beta chains originate from one sample sequenced in a study of shared clonotypes between healthy human individuals. The protocol was immunoSEQ multiplex PCR, while the TCRdb copy is restricted to in-frame clones and leaves out a portion. The profile covers 2 million to 2.5 million clones, with more than 85% appearing a single time and under 0.45% taken by the ten largest. Material for sequencing was naive CD4+ T cells from PBMCs. The subset here: CD45RA+ positively selected. These receptor sequences come from a young man in good health. Some clones in this sample may be carry-over from other donors' samples.

This clone came up a few times. The V and J genes are TRBV30 and TRBJ1-1, with a tentative D call TRBD1 (5 bases). The germline gives CDR1 GTSNPN, CDR2 SVGIG (reference sequence). The germline V and J ends were trimmed by 4 bases and 12 bases, with 15 bases remaining between them. This CDR3 is built from 11 residues. CDR3 residues: CAWNRRAGTFF. In DNA, the CDR3 is TGTGCCTGGAATAGGAGGGCAGGGACTTTCTTT.

The chain couples TRBV5-4 to TRBJ1-2; TRBD1 agrees at 7 bases. In germline, CDR1 is SGHNT, CDR2 YYREEE (reference sequence). This CDR3 region has 14 residues. Trimming cost V 2 bases and J 6 bases; bases outside gene matches: 7. This chain's CDR3 is CASSFEGARDGYTF. DNA for the CDR3: TGTGCCAGCAGCTTTGAGGGGGCGCGAGATGGCTACACCTTC.

V is TRBV5-1 and J is TRBJ2-7; D not resolved. The CDR3 totals 14 residues. Germline loops: CDR1 SGHRS, CDR2 YFSETQ. Trimming removed 5 bases from V and 5 bases from J, with 17 bases in between. CDR3 sequence reads: CASRSMGLPHEQYF. CDR3 nucleotide sequence: TGCGCCAGCAGAAGTATGGGCCTCCCCCACGAGCAGTACTTC.

The CDR3 region has the DNA TGTGCCAGCATGACAGCCCCGAACACCGGGGAGCTGTTTTTT. This sequence encodes CASMTAPNTGELFF. The chain links TRBV6-6 to TRBJ2-2; D is perhaps TRBD1 (5 bases). Trimming pared 7 bases from V and 0 bases from J, leaving 9 bases between. This CDR3 is 14 amino acids long. Germline V CDR1 and CDR2: MNHNY, SVGAGI (reference sequence).

The chain links TRBV5-1 to TRBJ2-7; 7 positions agree with TRBD2. With V trimmed by 2 bases and J by 2 bases, 10 bases remained unmatched. The CDR3 has 16 amino acids. CDR1 and CDR2 (germline): SGHRS, YFSETQ. CDR3 nucleotide sequence: TGCGCCAGCAGCTTTACTGTGGCGGGAGCCACCTACGAGCAGTACTTC. The encoded protein is CASSFTVAGATYEQYF.

This clone appeared a few times. Other DNA sequences in this sample translate to the same CDR3. The chain joins TRBV18 to TRBJ2-2; no firm D call. Trimming removed 0 bases from V and 5 bases from J, with 1 base in between. Germline CDR1 reads KGHSH; CDR2 reads LQKENI. CDR3 length equals 12 residues. CDR3 loop: CASSPPTGELFF. CDR3 nucleotide sequence: TGTGCCAGCTCACCACCGACCGGGGAGCTGTTTTTT.

The genes are TRBV10-1 and TRBJ2-1, with 11 positions matching TRBD2. The CDR3 loop spans 17 amino acids. V was pared by 4 bases and J by 4 bases, with 9 bases of the junction left unmatched. Germline loops: CDR1 WNHNN, CDR2 SYGVQD (reference sequence). CDR3 loop: CASSGPRRLAGYNEQFF. In DNA form, the CDR3 reads TGCGCCAGCAGTGGGCCCCGCCGACTAGCGGGATACAATGAGCAGTTCTTC.

The J gene is TRBJ2-7, the V gene TRBV18; D might be TRBD1 or TRBD2, each matching 5 bases. CDR3 size: 12 residues. Germline CDR1 is KGHSH and CDR2 is LQKENI. The germline V and J ends were trimmed by 2 bases and 6 bases, with 8 bases remaining between them. The CDR3 DNA follows: TGTGCCAGCTCACCAGAGGGGTCCGAGCAGTACTTC. The encoded protein is CASSPEGSEQYF.

The chain uses TRBV28 and TRBJ2-6, with D possibly TRBD2 on 5 matching bases. The CDR3 covers 19 residues. V was pared by 2 bases and J by 0 bases, with 17 bases between. Germline V CDR1 and CDR2: MDHEN, SYDVKM. The CDR3 nucleotides are TGTGCCAGCAGTTTACTCAGTGCGTTCGGGGACTCTGGGGCCAACGTCCTGACTTTC. Its protein product is CASSLLSAFGDSGANVLTF.

This sequence joins TRBV7-2 and TRBJ1-3; D possibly corresponds to TRBD1 (5 bases). The CDR3 has 16 residues. V gave up 7 bases and J gave up 0 bases, with 16 bases separating them. Germline V CDR1 and CDR2: SGHTA, FQGNSA. The CDR3 is CASTTGGMSSGNTIYF. CDR3 DNA sequence: TGTGCCAGCACAACGGGGGGGATGAGCTCTGGAAACACCATATATTTT.

The V gene is TRBV2, the J gene TRBJ1-2, with D hard to call. Germline CDR1 SNHLY, CDR2 FYNNEI. CDR3 length: 13 amino acids. V lost 8 bases to trimming and J lost 2 bases, with 12 bases between them. The CDR3 DNA is TGTGCCAGCCTATCCGCCAGAAACTATGGCTACACCTTC. Protein product: CASLSARNYGYTF.

This chain joins TRBV5-4 and TRBJ2-1; 13 positions agree with TRBD2. Germline V gene lookup returns CDR1 SGHNT and CDR2 YYREEE (reference sequence). The J segment lost 2 bases and the V segment lost 4 bases, leaving 6 bases of the junction unmatched. There are 17 residues in the CDR3. The chain's CDR3 is CASSPGGTSGTYNEQFF. CDR3 coding DNA: TGTGCCAGCAGCCCAGGAGGGACTAGCGGGACCTACAATGAGCAGTTCTTC.

This chain joins TRBV6-1 and TRBJ1-4, with D maybe TRBD1 (6 bases). The V end lost 3 bases, the J end lost 5 bases, and 13 bases lay between the germline ends. Germline V gene sequence: CDR1 MNHNS, CDR2 SASEGT. This CDR3 region has 15 residues. The CDR3 DNA reads TGTGCCAGCAGTGATCCTCACAGGGAGAATGAAAAACTGTTTTTT. It specifies CASSDPHRENEKLFF.

This clone has just one count. CDR3 sequence: CASSGRSTGNTYEQYF. Here the CDR3 DNA reads TGTGCCAGCAGCGGAAGATCTACAGGGAACACCTACGAGCAGTACTTC. This chain joins TRBV9 and TRBJ2-7; a weak D match, TRBD1 (6 bases). Trimming took 3 bases from V and 2 from J, leaving 18 bases between them. The CDR3 loop spans 16 amino acids. Per the germline V gene, CDR1 is SGDLS and CDR2 is YYNGEE.

The rearrangement uses TRBV30 and TRBJ2-7; 10 nucleotides agree with TRBD1. The CDR3 has 14 residues. J was trimmed by 6 bases and V by 6 bases; bases with no gene match: 11. Germline CDR1 and CDR2: GTSNPN and SVGIG (reference sequence). The CDR3 DNA is TGTGCCTGTGAACGACAGGGGGCCTTCTCCGAGCAGTACTTC. Translated: CACERQGAFSEQYF.

The chain is built from TRBV5-1 and TRBJ2-2; TRBD2 matches at 11 bases. This CDR3 has 16 residues. Germline V lookup: CDR1 SGHRS, CDR2 YFSETQ. V lost 4 bases to trimming and J lost 1 base; unmatched junction nucleotides: 3. CDR3 sequence: CASSLLAGVNTGELFF. For the CDR3, the DNA is TGCGCCAGCAGCCTACTAGCGGGGGTGAACACCGGGGAGCTGTTTTTT.

The V call is TRBV6-5, the J call TRBJ1-2, with 7 bases aligning to TRBD1. The germline CDR1 and CDR2 sequences are MNHEY and SVGAGI. The CDR3 is 16 residues long. J gave up 5 bases and V 2 bases, and 11 bases lay outside the gene matches. This CDR3 is CASSYSHQGEGYGYTF. DNA for the CDR3: TGTGCCAGCAGTTACAGCCATCAGGGGGAAGGGTATGGCTACACCTTC.

The rearrangement uses TRBV14 and TRBJ2-7; tentatively, D is TRBD2 (6 bases). Germline V lookup: CDR1 SGHDN, CDR2 FVKESK. The CDR3 runs to 16 residues. V was shortened by 1 base and J by 3 bases, with 16 bases between the two germline ends. As DNA, the CDR3 is TGTGCCAGCAGCCAAGTTTACGGGGGACGCTACTACGAGCAGTACTTC. It yields the protein CASSQVYGGRYYEQYF.

V usage is TRBV11-2 and J usage is TRBJ2-2; perhaps TRBD1 as D (5 bases). The CDR3 loop spans 16 amino acids. V lost 5 bases, J lost 3 bases, and 16 bases lay in between. Germline assignment: CDR1 SGHAT and CDR2 FQNNGV. CDR3 amino acids: CASSTVRQPYTGELFF. The CDR3 coding sequence is TGTGCCAGCAGCACCGTCCGACAGCCTTACACCGGGGAGCTGTTTTTT.